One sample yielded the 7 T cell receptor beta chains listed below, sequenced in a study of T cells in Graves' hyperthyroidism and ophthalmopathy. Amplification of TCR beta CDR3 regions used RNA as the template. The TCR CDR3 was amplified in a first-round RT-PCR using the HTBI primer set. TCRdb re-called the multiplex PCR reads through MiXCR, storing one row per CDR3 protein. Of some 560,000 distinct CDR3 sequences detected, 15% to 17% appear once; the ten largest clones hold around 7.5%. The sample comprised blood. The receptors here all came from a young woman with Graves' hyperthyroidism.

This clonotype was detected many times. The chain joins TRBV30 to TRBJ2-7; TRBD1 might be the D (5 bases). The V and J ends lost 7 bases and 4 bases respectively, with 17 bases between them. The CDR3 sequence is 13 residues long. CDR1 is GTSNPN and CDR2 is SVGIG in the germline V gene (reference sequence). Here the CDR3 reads CASNRFRSYEQYF. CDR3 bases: TGTGCCTCGAACAGGTTCAGGTCGTACGAGCAGTACTTC.

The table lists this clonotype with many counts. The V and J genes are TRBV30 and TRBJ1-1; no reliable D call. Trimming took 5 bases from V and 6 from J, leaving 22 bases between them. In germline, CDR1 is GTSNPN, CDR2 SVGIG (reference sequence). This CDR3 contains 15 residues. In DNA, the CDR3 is TGTGCCTGGTCGCTAAAGCGGCCTTGGTCCTCTGAAGCTTTCTTT. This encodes CAWSLKRPWSSEAFF.

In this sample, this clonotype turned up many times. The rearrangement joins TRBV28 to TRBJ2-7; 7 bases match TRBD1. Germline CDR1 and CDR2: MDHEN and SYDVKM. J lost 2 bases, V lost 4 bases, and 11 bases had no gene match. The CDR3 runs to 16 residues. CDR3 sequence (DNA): TGTGCCAGCAGTTCTCAACGGGACAGAAGAGCCTACGAGCAGTACTTC. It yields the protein CASSSQRDRRAYEQYF.

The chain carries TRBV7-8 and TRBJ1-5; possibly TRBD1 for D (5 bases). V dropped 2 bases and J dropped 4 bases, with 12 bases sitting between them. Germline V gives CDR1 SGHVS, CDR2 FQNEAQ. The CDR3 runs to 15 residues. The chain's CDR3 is CASSLLEGSNQPQHF. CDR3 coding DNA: TGTGCCAGCAGCTTATTGGAGGGGAGTAATCAGCCCCAGCATTTT.

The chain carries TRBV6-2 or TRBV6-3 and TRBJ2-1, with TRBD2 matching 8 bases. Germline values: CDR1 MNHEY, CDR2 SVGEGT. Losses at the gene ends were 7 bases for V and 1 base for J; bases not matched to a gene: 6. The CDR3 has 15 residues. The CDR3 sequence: CASTDSGGSYNEQFF. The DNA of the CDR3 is TGTGCCAGCACCGACTCGGGGGGGTCCTACAATGAGCAGTTCTTC.

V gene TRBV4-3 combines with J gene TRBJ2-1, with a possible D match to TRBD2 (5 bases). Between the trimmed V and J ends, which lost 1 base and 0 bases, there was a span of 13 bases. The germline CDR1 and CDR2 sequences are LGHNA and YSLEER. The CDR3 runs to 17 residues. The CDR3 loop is CASSQVVRALSYNEQFF. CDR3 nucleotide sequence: TGCGCCAGCAGCCAAGTTGTGAGGGCTCTCTCCTACAATGAGCAGTTCTTC.

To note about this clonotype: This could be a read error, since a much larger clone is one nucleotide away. CDR3 amino acids: CAISAEATGAFF. For the CDR3, the DNA is TGTGCCATCAGCGCGGAGGCGACTGGAGCTTTCTTT. The chain recombines TRBV10-3 with TRBJ1-1, with unresolved D. Germline V gives CDR1 ENHRY, CDR2 SYGVKD. The CDR3 spans 12 residues.